The 16 T cell receptor beta chains reported below all come from one sample, sequenced in a study of response to subunit inactivated influenza vaccine. One entry per CDR3 protein, called by TCRdb with MiXCR from the RT-PCR reads. The sample shows about 570,000 distinct CDR3 sequences, 10% to 15% of them seen only once. Specimen: PBMCs from blood, collected on the day of vaccination. These receptor sequences come from a man over 45 who received an inactivated influenza vaccine.

This clonotype appeared a few times. V usage is TRBV4-1 and J usage is TRBJ1-1; no definite D call. CDR1 and CDR2 (germline): MGHRA, YSYEKL. V lost 0 bases, J lost 2 bases, and 7 bases lay in between. CDR3 length: 14 residues. This chain's CDR3 is CASSQDTRNTEAFF. DNA of the CDR3: TGCGCCAGCAGCCAAGATACCAGAAACACTGAAGCTTTCTTT.

The sample holds a few counts of this clonotype. The V gene is TRBV28, the J gene TRBJ2-1, with D perhaps TRBD2 (6 bases). The germline V and J ends were trimmed by 7 bases and 10 bases, with 23 bases remaining between them. From germline, CDR1 is MDHEN and CDR2 SYDVKM. There are 15 residues in the CDR3. The CDR3 loop is CASIPRDSFIREQFF. In DNA, the CDR3 is TGTGCCAGCATCCCCCGGGACTCCTTTATAAGAGAGCAGTTCTTC.

This rearrangement joins TRBV10-3 to TRBJ1-5, with D possibly matching TRBD1 (6 bases). V lost 2 bases to trimming and J lost 7 bases, with 9 bases between them. The CDR3 length is 13 residues. Germline lookup yields CDR1 ENHRY and CDR2 SYGVKD. In DNA form, the CDR3 reads TGTGCCATCAGTGAGACAGGGAACCAGCCCCAGCATTTT. It yields the protein CAISETGNQPQHF.

The rearrangement uses TRBV3-1 and TRBJ2-5; D remains ambiguous. V lost 3 bases to trimming and J lost 3 bases, with 14 bases between them. CDR3 length: 15 amino acids. CDR1 LGHDT and CDR2 YNNKEL come from the germline V gene (reference sequence). CDR3 in DNA: TGTGCCAGCAGCCATCTGGGTTCCAATAAAGAGACCCAGTACTTC. Translated, it gives CASSHLGSNKETQYF.

The J gene is TRBJ1-1, the V gene TRBV2, with a tentative D call TRBD1 (5 bases). This CDR3 spans 13 amino acids. Germline loops: CDR1 SNHLY, CDR2 FYNNEI. V gave up 8 bases and J gave up 1 base, with 11 bases separating them. The CDR3 DNA follows: TGTGCCAGCCGGGAGGGGAGGAACACTGAAGCTTTCTTT. Translated: CASREGRNTEAFF.

This clonotype turned up a few times. This CDR3 reads CSARDTGGWGLDTEAFF. CDR3 coding DNA: TGCAGTGCTAGAGATACGGGGGGTTGGGGGCTGGACACTGAAGCTTTCTTT. The rearrangement links TRBV20-1 to TRBJ1-1, with D perhaps TRBD1 (6 bases). The germline V and J ends were trimmed by 0 bases and 3 bases, with 20 bases remaining between them. CDR3 size: 17 residues. CDR1 is DFQATT, CDR2 SNEGSKA, per germline (reference sequence).

This chain connects TRBV29-1 to TRBJ2-1; tentatively, D is TRBD2 (6 bases). With 3 bases removed from V and 4 bases from J, the gap between germline ends came to 19 bases. Germline CDR1 reads SQVTM; CDR2 reads ANQGSEA. The CDR3 is made up of 16 amino acids. The DNA of the CDR3 is TGCAGCGTTGACCTCCCCGGGACTCCGTTGTACAATGAGCAGTTCTTC. This codes for CSVDLPGTPLYNEQFF.

The V call is TRBV28, the J call TRBJ2-7, with D possibly matching TRBD1 (6 bases). V dropped 5 bases and J dropped 2 bases, with 13 bases sitting between them. Germline V lookup: CDR1 MDHEN, CDR2 SYDVKM. The CDR3 has 14 residues. DNA for the CDR3: TGTGCCAGCAGTGGGGGCCCTCCTACCTACGAGCAGTACTTC. This encodes CASSGGPPTYEQYF.

This clonotype was counted ten times or more. The chain has TRBV4-3 and TRBJ2-5; tentative D call: TRBD1 (6 bases). Germline-derived CDR1 and CDR2 are LGHNA and YSLEER. The CDR3 has 14 amino acids. Deletions cut 0 bases from V and 4 bases from J, with 9 bases between. The CDR3 DNA follows: TGCGCCAGCAGCCAAGATAGGGGGAGAGAGACCCAGTACTTC. This encodes CASSQDRGRETQYF.

This clonotype was counted between two and nine times. This chain connects TRBV15 to TRBJ2-5; tentative D call: TRBD2 (6 bases). There are 15 residues in the CDR3. Trimming shortened V by 0 bases and J by 5 bases, and 13 bases separated the two germline ends. Germline V CDR1 and CDR2: LNHNV, YYDKDF (reference sequence). The CDR3 sequence: CATSRDVGSGETQYF. As DNA, the CDR3 is TGTGCCACCAGCAGAGATGTGGGGAGCGGGGAGACCCAGTACTTC.

The chain joins TRBV7-9 to TRBJ2-1; 8 positions agree with TRBD2. This CDR3 has 15 amino acids. The junction had 4 bases not matched to a gene; V was cut back by 6 bases and J by 0 bases. CDR1 is SEHNR, CDR2 FQNEAQ, per germline (reference sequence). The CDR3 sequence: CASRSGLDSYNEQFF. The CDR3, as DNA: TGTGCCAGCAGATCGGGACTAGACTCCTACAATGAGCAGTTCTTC.

V gene TRBV4-3 combines with J gene TRBJ1-1; D may be TRBD1 (6 bases). The CDR3 runs to 14 residues. The germline CDR1 and CDR2 sequences are LGHNA and YSLEER. V was shortened by 3 bases and J by 0 bases, with 8 bases between the two germline ends. The CDR3 here is CASSQGHMNTEAFF. CDR3 bases: TGCGCCAGCAGCCAGGGACACATGAACACTGAAGCTTTCTTT.

The chain joins TRBV24-1 to TRBJ2-7, with TRBD1 matching over 10 bases. Germline loops: CDR1 KGHDR, CDR2 SFDVKD. The CDR3 has 15 amino acids. V lost 2 bases and J lost 3; bases outside the gene matches: 3. CDR3 in DNA: TGTGCCACCAGTGATTGGGGGACAGGGGACTACGAGCAGTACTTC. It is translated as CATSDWGTGDYEQYF.

The J gene is TRBJ2-7, the V gene TRBV2, with no clear D. CDR3 length: 13 residues. Germline V lookup: CDR1 SNHLY, CDR2 FYNNEI. The V end was cut by 6 bases, the J end by 4 bases, with 13 bases between. CDR3 sequence: CASSTGPPYEQYF. The CDR3 nucleotides read TGTGCCAGCAGCACCGGCCCACCGTACGAGCAGTACTTC.

The chain links TRBV4-2 to TRBJ2-3; maybe TRBD2 (6 bases). The V end lost 3 bases, the J end lost 1 base, and 11 bases lay between the germline ends. Germline V gene data show CDR1 as LGHNA and CDR2 as YNFKEQ. This CDR3 is 15 amino acids long. CDR3 region: CASSQRGPGTDTQYF. For the CDR3, the DNA is TGTGCCAGCAGCCAGCGGGGCCCTGGCACAGATACGCAGTATTTT.

The V call is TRBV5-1, the J call TRBJ2-2; D could derive from TRBD1 or TRBD2 (6 bases each). Trimming shortened V by 0 bases and J by 4 bases, and 10 bases separated the two germline ends. Germline V CDR1 and CDR2: SGHRS, YFSETQ. The CDR3 is 15 residues long. CDR3 in DNA: TGCGCCAGCAGCTTGGCCACGGGGGCCACCGGGGAGCTGTTTTTT. Its translation is CASSLATGATGELFF.